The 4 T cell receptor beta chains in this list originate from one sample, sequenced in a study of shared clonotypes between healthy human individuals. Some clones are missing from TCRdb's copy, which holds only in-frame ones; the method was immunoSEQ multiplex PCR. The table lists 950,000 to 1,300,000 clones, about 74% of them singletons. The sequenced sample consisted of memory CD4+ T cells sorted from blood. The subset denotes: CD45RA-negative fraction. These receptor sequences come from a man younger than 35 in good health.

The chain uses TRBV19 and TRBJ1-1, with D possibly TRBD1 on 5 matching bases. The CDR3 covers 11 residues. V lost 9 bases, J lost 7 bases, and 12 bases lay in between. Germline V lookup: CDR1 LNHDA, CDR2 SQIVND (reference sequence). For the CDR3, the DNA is TGTGCCAGCTCAGGGAGGAATGAAGCTTTCTTT. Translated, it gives CASSGRNEAFF.

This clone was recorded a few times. CDR3 sequence: CASSLGSGWFF. DNA for the CDR3: TGTGCCAGCAGTTTAGGGAGCGGTTGGTTCTTC. The rearrangement uses TRBV27 and TRBJ2-1, with D maybe TRBD2 (5 bases). CDR3 length: 11 residues. Deletions cut 2 bases from V and 15 bases from J, with 11 bases between. CDR1 is MNHEY and CDR2 is SMNVEV in the germline V gene (reference sequence).

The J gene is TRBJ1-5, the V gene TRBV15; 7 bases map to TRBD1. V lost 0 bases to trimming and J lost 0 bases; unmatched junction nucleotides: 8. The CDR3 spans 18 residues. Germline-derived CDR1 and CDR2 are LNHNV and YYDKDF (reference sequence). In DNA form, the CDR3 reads TGTGCCACCAGCAGAGATTTGGGACAGTCATTTAGCAATCAGCCCCAGCATTTT. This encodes CATSRDLGQSFSNQPQHF.

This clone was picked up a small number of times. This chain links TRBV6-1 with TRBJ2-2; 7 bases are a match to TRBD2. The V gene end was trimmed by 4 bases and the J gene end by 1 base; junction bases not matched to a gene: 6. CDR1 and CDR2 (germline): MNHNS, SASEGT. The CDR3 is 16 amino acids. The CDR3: CASSAGLAVNTGELFF. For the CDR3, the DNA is TGTGCCAGCAGTGCAGGGCTAGCGGTGAACACCGGGGAGCTGTTTTTT.